This is a list of T cell receptor beta chains from one sample in a study of response to subunit inactivated influenza vaccine. TCRdb processed the RT-PCR reads anew with MiXCR; each CDR3 protein has one entry. Found here are hundreds of thousands of distinct CDR3 sequences, roughly 13% of them singletons; the top ten hold 10% to 15%. The source was PBMCs from blood, collected more than 35 days after vaccination. These receptors were obtained from a man between 50 and 59 years old who received an inactivated influenza vaccine. The CDR3 runs from the conserved cysteine through the conserved F or W. A D gene is named only where the DNA matches it firmly. Rows may omit the clone size; those that give it use once, few, many or a size class.

J gene | clone size | D gene | V gene | CDR3 protein | CDR3 DNA
TRBJ1-4 | NA | NA | TRBV12-3/TRBV12-4 | CASSLDLRGKLFF | TGTGCCAGCAGCTTGGACCTGCGGGGAAAACTGTTTTTT
TRBJ1-4 | few | NA | TRBV7-2 | CASSLAGRGLRSGTNEKLFF | TGTGCCAGCAGCTTAGCGGGTCGGGGACTGAGGTCGGGGACTAATGAAAAACTGTTTTTT
TRBJ2-1 | NA | NA | TRBV5-1 | CASSIAGQGGNEQFF | TGCGCCAGCAGTATTGCGGGGCAGGGGGGCAATGAGCAGTTCTTC
TRBJ2-7 | NA | NA | TRBV7-9 | CASSLALMDSYEQYF | TGTGCCAGCAGCTTAGCGCTTATGGACAGCTACGAGCAGTACTTC
TRBJ2-1 | few | TRBD2 | TRBV11-2 | CASSLWGGRAYEQFF | TGTGCCAGCAGCTTATGGGGCGGGAGGGCCTATGAGCAGTTCTTC
TRBJ1-2 | NA | NA | TRBV12-3/TRBV12-4 | CASSLGLLYGYTF | TGTGCCAGCAGTTTAGGACTTCTGTATGGCTACACCTTC
TRBJ2-3 | NA | NA | TRBV6-2/TRBV6-3 | CASSYPVADTQYF | TGTGCCAGCAGTTACCCAGTCGCGGATACGCAGTATTTT
TRBJ2-7 | NA | NA | TRBV4-1 | CASSQERQGGDEQYF | TGCGCCAGCAGCCAAGAAAGGCAGGGCGGGGACGAGCAGTACTTC
TRBJ2-5 | few | TRBD2 | TRBV7-9 | CASSSRGENQETQYF | TGTGCCAGCAGCTCCCGGGGGGAGAATCAAGAGACCCAGTACTTC
TRBJ2-5 | few | NA | TRBV18 | CASSPETDFRETQYF | TGTGCCAGCTCACCAGAGACAGATTTTCGAGAGACCCAGTACTTC
TRBJ1-6 | NA | TRBD1 | TRBV12-3/TRBV12-4 | CASSSGQGNSPLHF | TGTGCCAGCAGTTCGGGACAGGGAAATTCACCCCTCCACTTT
TRBJ1-3 | NA | NA | TRBV3-1 | CASSHSTTERTIYF | TGTGCCAGCAGCCACTCTACGACAGAGAGAACCATATATTTT
TRBJ2-1 | NA | NA | TRBV3-1 | CASSRGREQFF | TGTGCCAGCAGCCGCGGACGTGAGCAGTTCTTC
TRBJ2-7 | NA | NA | TRBV7-6 | CASSLAGSMAYEQYF | TGTGCCAGCAGCTTAGCAGGCTCAATGGCCTACGAGCAGTACTTC
TRBJ2-1 | NA | TRBD2 | TRBV15 | CATGLAGYNEQFF | TGTGCCACCGGACTAGCGGGGTACAATGAGCAGTTCTTC
TRBJ2-3 | NA | NA | TRBV20-1 | CSARSIASVLTDTQYF | TGCAGTGCTAGAAGTATCGCTAGCGTACTCACAGATACGCAGTATTTT
TRBJ2-3 | many | TRBD1 | TRBV18 | CASSGTGASTDTQYF | TGTGCCAGCTCAGGGACAGGAGCTAGCACAGATACGCAGTATTTT
TRBJ1-4 | NA | NA | TRBV7-9 | CASSLVEGPREKLFF | TGTGCCAGCAGCTTAGTCGAGGGGCCAAGAGAAAAACTGTTTTTT
TRBJ2-3 | NA | NA | TRBV5-1 | CASSLGWRASTDTQYF | TGCGCCAGCAGCTTGGGTTGGCGGGCGAGCACAGATACGCAGTATTTT
TRBJ1-5 | NA | NA | TRBV20-1 | CSARQARHQPQHF | TGCAGTGCTAGACAGGCCAGACACCAGCCCCAGCATTTT
TRBJ2-1 | few | NA | TRBV6-5 | CASSYSTGIGEQFF | TGTGCCAGCAGTTACTCCACAGGGATCGGTGAGCAGTTCTTC
TRBJ2-3 | NA | NA | TRBV10-3 | CAISRFTDTQYF | TGTGCCATCAGCCGATTCACAGATACGCAGTATTTT
TRBJ2-1 | few | TRBD2 | TRBV20-1 | CSARDPAGDIYNEQFF | TGCAGTGCTAGAGATCCGGCGGGGGATATCTACAATGAGCAGTTCTTC
TRBJ2-7 | few | TRBD2 | TRBV12-3/TRBV12-4 | CASSTSGSFNEQYF | TGTGCCAGCAGTACTAGCGGGAGTTTCAACGAGCAGTACTTC
TRBJ2-3 | few | TRBD2 | TRBV5-1 | CASSSSLAGVSTDTQYF | TGCGCCAGCAGCTCTAGCCTAGCGGGAGTTAGCACAGATACGCAGTATTTT
TRBJ2-1 | NA | NA | TRBV12-3/TRBV12-4 | CASSLTPRTYNEQFF | TGTGCCAGCAGTTTAACTCCCCGCACCTACAATGAGCAGTTCTTC
TRBJ2-6 | NA | NA | TRBV12-3/TRBV12-4 | CACSLLSGLTSGANVLTF | TGTGCCTGCAGTTTGTTGTCAGGGCTCACCTCTGGGGCCAACGTCCTGACTTTC
TRBJ2-4 | few | TRBD2 | TRBV12-3/TRBV12-4 | CASSFGGGKNIQYF | TGTGCCAGCAGTTTTGGGGGGGGCAAAAACATTCAGTACTTC
TRBJ1-4 | few | NA | TRBV7-2 | CASSLEPASNEKLFF | TGTGCCAGCAGCTTAGAGCCCGCTTCTAATGAAAAACTGTTTTTT
TRBJ2-1 | NA | TRBD1 | TRBV12-3/TRBV12-4 | CASSPTGPEQFF | TGTGCCAGCAGTCCGACAGGGCCTGAGCAGTTCTTC
TRBJ2-3 | few | NA | TRBV6-1 | CASSEAWGRDTQYF | TGTGCCAGCAGTGAAGCGTGGGGGCGGGATACGCAGTATTTT
TRBJ2-7 | NA | NA | TRBV7-9 | CASRAPGHPPVEQYF | TGTGCCAGCAGGGCCCCCGGACACCCCCCGGTAGAGCAGTACTTC
TRBJ1-5 | NA | NA | TRBV12-3/TRBV12-4 | CTICLALNRDHNQPQHF | TGTACCATCTGTTTAGCGCTGAACAGGGACCACAATCAGCCCCAGCATTTT
TRBJ2-3 | few | TRBD1 | TRBV20-1 | CSAIDRGGTDTQYF | TGCAGTGCAATTGACAGGGGTGGCACAGATACGCAGTATTTT
TRBJ2-1 | NA | TRBD1 | TRBV30 | CACSSTGTGEIYEQFF | TGTGCCTGTTCCTCTACCGGGACAGGGGAAATTTATGAGCAGTTCTTC
TRBJ2-7 | NA | TRBD1 | TRBV7-9 | CASSSNQPGQGYEQYF | TGTGCCAGCAGCTCAAATCAACCGGGACAGGGGTACGAGCAGTACTTC
TRBJ2-7 | few | NA | TRBV6-1 | CASSQRGLSYEQYF | TGTGCCAGCAGTCAACGGGGGCTCTCCTACGAGCAGTACTTC
TRBJ2-1 | few | NA | TRBV5-1 | CASRDPLNEQFF | TGCGCCAGCAGGGATCCCCTCAATGAGCAGTTCTTC
TRBJ1-6 | NA | NA | TRBV6-5 | CASSYSPGSSYNSPLHF | TGTGCCAGCAGTTACTCCCCAGGGAGCTCCTATAATTCACCCCTCCACTTT
TRBJ1-6 | NA | TRBD1 | TRBV4-2 | CASSQGSGGQGNSPLHF | TGTGCCAGCAGCCAAGGGTCAGGGGGCCAAGGGAATTCACCCCTCCACTTT
TRBJ2-3 | few | TRBD2 | TRBV11-2 | CASSLDGNSGRARADTQYF | TGTGCCAGCAGCTTAGATGGCAATAGCGGGAGGGCCCGTGCAGATACGCAGTATTTT
TRBJ2-3 | NA | NA | TRBV10-3 | CAISERRVTDTQYF | TGTGCCATCAGTGAGCGAAGGGTCACAGATACGCAGTATTTT
TRBJ1-1 | few | TRBD1 | TRBV7-2 | CASSFAQGAGTEAFF | TGTGCCAGCAGCTTCGCCCAGGGGGCAGGCACTGAAGCTTTCTTT